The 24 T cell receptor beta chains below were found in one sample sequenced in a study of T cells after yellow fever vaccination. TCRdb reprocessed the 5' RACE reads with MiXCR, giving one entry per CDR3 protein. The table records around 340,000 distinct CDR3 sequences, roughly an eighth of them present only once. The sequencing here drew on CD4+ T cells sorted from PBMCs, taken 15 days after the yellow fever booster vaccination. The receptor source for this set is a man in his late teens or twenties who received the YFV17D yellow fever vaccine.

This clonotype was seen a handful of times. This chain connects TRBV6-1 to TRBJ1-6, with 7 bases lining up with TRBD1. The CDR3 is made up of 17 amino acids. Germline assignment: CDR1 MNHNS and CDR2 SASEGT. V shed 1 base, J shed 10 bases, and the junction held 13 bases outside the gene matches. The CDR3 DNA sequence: TGTGCCAGCAGTGAAGTTTGGACAGGCAAGGCGGAGTCACCCCTCCACTTT. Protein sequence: CASSEVWTGKAESPLHF.

The CDR3 loop reads CASSSLGEVNTEAFF. The DNA of the CDR3 is TGTGCCAGCAGCTCTCTCGGGGAAGTGAACACTGAAGCTTTCTTT. The chain links TRBV27 to TRBJ1-1, with D unresolved. The CDR3 totals 15 residues. Germline V lookup: CDR1 MNHEY, CDR2 SMNVEV (reference sequence). Trimming pared 6 bases from V and 0 bases from J, leaving 14 bases between.

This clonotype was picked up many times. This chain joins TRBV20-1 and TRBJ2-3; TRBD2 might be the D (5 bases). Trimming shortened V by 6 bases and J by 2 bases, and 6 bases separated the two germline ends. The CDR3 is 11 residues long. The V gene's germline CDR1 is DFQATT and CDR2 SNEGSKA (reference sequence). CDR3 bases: TGCAGTGCAGCGGCCACAGATACGCAGTATTTT. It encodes CSAAATDTQYF.

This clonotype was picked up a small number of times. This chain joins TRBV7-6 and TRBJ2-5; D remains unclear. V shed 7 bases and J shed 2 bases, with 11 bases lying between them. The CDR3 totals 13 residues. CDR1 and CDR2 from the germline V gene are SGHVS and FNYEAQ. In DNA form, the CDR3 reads TGTGCCAGCAACCCGGGCACACAAGAGACCCAGTACTTC. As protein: CASNPGTQETQYF.

The CDR3 sequence: CASSPPGVNEQFF. CDR3 nucleotide sequence: TGTGCCAGCTCACCACCTGGGGTCAATGAGCAGTTCTTC. The V gene is TRBV18, the J gene TRBJ2-1, with D unresolved. Germline lookup yields CDR1 KGHSH and CDR2 LQKENI. There are 13 residues in the CDR3. Trimming left V 0 bases short and J 6 bases short, with 6 bases between.

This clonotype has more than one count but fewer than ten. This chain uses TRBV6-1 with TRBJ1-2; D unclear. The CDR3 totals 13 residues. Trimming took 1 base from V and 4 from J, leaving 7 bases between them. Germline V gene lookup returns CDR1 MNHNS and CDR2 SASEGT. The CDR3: CASSEDGVYGYTF. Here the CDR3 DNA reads TGTGCCAGCAGTGAAGACGGGGTCTATGGCTACACCTTC.

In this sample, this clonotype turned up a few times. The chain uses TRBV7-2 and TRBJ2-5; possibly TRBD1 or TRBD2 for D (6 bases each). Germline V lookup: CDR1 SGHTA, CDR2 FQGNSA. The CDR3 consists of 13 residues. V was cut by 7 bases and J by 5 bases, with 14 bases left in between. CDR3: CASTGGPWETQYF. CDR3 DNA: TGTGCCAGCACTGGGGGGCCCTGGGAGACCCAGTACTTC.

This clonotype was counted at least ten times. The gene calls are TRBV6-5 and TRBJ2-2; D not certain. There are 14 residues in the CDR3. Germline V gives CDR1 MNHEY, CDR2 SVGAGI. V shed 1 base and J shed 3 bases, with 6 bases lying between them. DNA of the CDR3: TGTGCCAGCAGTTACTACTCGGACACCGGGGAGCTGTTTTTT. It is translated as CASSYYSDTGELFF.

The chain's CDR3 is CASGLTDTEAFF. CDR3 sequence (DNA): TGTGCTAGTGGTTTGACAGACACTGAAGCTTTCTTT. This sequence joins TRBV12-5 and TRBJ1-1; D ambiguous. The CDR3 totals 12 residues. Trimming cost V 2 bases and J 3 bases, with 4 bases left between them. Germline V gene lookup returns CDR1 LGHNT and CDR2 FRNRAP.

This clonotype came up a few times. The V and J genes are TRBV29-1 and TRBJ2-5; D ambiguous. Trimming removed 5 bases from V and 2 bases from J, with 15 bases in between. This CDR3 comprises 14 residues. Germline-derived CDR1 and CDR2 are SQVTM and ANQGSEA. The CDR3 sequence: CSVPDPRLQETQYF. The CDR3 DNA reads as TGCAGCGTTCCCGATCCACGCTTACAAGAGACCCAGTACTTC.

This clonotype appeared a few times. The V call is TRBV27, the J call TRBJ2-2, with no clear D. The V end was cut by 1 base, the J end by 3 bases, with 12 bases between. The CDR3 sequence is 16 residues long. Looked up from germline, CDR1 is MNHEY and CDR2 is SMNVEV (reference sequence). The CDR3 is CASSLWAIEDTGELFF. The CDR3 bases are TGTGCCAGCAGTTTATGGGCAATAGAGGACACCGGGGAGCTGTTTTTT.

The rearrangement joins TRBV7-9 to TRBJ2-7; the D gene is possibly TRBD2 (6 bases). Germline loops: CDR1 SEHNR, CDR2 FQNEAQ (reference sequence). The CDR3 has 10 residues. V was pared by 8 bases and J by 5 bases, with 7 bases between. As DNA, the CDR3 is TGTGCCAGCTCTAGCGACGAGCAGTACTTC. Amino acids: CASSSDEQYF.

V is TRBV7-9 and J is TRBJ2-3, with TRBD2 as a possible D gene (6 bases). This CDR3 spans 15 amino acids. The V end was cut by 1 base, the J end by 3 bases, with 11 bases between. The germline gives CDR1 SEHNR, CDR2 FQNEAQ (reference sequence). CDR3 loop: CASSLGVSGTDTQYF. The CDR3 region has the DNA TGTGCCAGCAGCTTAGGTGTTAGCGGTACAGATACGCAGTATTTT.

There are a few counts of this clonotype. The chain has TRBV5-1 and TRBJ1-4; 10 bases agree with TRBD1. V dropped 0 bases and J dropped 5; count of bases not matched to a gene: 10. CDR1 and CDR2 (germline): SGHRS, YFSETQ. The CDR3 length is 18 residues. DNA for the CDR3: TGCGCCAGCAGCTTGGCCGTGACAGGGGGCGCCCCGAATGAAAAACTGTTTTTT. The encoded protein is CASSLAVTGGAPNEKLFF.

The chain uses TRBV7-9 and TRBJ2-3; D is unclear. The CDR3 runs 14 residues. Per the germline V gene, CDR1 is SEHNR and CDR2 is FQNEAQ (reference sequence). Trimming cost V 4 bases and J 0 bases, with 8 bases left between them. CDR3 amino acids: CASSSWLSTDTQYF. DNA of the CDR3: TGTGCCAGCAGCTCCTGGCTTAGCACAGATACGCAGTATTTT.

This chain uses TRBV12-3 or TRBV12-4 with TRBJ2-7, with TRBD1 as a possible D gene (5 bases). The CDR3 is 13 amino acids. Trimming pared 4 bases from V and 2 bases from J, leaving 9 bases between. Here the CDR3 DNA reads TGTGCCAGCAGTTATGACAGAGCCTACGAGCAGTACTTC. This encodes CASSYDRAYEQYF.

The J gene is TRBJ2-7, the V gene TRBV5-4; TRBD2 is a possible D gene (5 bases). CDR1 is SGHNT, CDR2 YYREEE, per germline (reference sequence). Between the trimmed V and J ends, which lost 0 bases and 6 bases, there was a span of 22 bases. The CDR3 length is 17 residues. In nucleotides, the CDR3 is TGTGCCAGCAGCTTGGGGCTCCCGGGCGGGCAGATGGGCGAGCAGTACGTC. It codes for CASSLGLPGGQMGEQYV.

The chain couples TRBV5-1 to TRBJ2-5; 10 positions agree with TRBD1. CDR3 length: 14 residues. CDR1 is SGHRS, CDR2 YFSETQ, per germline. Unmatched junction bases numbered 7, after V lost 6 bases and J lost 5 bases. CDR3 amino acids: CASNRDRGWETQYF. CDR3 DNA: TGCGCCAGCAACCGGGACAGGGGTTGGGAGACCCAGTACTTC.

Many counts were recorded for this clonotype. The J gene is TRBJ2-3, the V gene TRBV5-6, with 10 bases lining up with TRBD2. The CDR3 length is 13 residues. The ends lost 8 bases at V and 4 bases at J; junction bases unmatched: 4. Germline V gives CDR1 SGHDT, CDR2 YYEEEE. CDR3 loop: CASTSGVADTQYF. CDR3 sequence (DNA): TGTGCCAGTACTAGCGGGGTAGCAGATACGCAGTATTTT. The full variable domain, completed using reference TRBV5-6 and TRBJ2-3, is DAGVTQSPTHLIKTRGQQVTLRCSPKSGHDTVSWYQQALGQGPQFIFQYYEEEERQRGNFPDRFSGHQFPNYSSELNVNALLLGDSALYLCASTSGVADTQYFGPGTRLTVL.

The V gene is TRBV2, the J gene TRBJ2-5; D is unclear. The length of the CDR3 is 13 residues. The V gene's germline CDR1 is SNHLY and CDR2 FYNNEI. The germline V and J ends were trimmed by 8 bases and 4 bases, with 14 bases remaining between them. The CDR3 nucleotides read TGTGCCAGCGCCAGGCTAGGTGGAGAGACCCAGTACTTC. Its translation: CASARLGGETQYF.

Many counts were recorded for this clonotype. CDR3 DNA sequence: TGCGCCAGCAGCCAAAGGGGGGGACCCACAGATACGCAGTATTTT. This translates into CASSQRGGPTDTQYF. The chain carries TRBV4-3 and TRBJ2-3, with D tentatively TRBD2 (7 bases). The V gene's germline CDR1 is LGHNA and CDR2 YSLEER. The CDR3 totals 15 residues. V lost 2 bases and J lost 2, with 11 bases in between.

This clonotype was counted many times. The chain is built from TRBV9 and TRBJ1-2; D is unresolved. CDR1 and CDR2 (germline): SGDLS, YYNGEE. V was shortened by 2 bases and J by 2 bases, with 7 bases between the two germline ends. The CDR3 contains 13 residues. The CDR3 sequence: CASSVGQNYGYTF. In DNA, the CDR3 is TGTGCCAGCAGCGTCGGGCAGAACTATGGCTACACCTTC.

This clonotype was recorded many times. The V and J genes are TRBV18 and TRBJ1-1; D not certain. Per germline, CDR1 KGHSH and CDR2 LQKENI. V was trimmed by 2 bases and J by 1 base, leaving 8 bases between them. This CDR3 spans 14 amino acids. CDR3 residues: CASSPTATNTEAFF. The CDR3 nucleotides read TGTGCCAGCTCACCAACGGCGACGAACACTGAAGCTTTCTTT.

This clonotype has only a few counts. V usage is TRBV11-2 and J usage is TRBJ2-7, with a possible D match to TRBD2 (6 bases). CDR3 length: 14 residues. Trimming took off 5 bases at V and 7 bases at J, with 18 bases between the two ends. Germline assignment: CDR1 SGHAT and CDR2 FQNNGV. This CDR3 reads CASSPRVGGLEQYF. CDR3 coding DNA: TGTGCCAGCAGCCCAAGGGTCGGGGGATTGGAGCAGTACTTC.